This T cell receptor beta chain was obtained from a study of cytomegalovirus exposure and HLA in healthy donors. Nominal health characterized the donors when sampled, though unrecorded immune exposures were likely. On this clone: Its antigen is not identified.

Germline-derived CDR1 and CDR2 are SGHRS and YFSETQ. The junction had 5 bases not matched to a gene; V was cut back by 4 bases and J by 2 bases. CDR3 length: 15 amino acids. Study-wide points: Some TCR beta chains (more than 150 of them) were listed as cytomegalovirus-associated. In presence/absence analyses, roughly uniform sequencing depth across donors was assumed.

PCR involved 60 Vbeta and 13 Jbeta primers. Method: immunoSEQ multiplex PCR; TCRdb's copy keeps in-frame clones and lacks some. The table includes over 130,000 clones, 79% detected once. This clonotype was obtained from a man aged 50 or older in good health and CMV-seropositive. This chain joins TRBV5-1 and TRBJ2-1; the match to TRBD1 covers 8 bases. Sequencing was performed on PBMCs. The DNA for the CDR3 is TGCGCCAGCAGCCGTACACAGGGGGCCTACAATGAGCAGTTCTTC. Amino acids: CASSRTQGAYNEQFF.